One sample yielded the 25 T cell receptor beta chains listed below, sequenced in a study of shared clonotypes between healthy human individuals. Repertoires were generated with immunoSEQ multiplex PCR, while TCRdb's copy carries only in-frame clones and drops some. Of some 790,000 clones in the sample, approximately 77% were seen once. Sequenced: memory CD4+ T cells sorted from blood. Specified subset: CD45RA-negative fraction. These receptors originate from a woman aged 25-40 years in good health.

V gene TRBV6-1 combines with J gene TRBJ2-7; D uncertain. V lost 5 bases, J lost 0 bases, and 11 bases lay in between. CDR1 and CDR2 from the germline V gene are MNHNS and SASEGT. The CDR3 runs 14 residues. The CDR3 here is CASSTTGNSYEQYF. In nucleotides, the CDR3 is TGTGCCAGCAGTACCACGGGTAACTCCTACGAGCAGTACTTC.

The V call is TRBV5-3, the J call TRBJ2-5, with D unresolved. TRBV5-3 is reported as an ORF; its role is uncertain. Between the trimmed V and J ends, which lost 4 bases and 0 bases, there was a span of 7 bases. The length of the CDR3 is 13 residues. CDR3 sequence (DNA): TGTGCCAGAAGCCAAGACTACCAAGAGACCCAGTACTTC. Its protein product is CARSQDYQETQYF.

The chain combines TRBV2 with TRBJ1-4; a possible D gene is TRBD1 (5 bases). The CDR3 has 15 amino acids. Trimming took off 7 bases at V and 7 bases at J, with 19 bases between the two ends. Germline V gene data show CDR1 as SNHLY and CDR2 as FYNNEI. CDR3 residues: CASIVGVPKGEKLFF. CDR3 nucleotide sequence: TGTGCCAGCATAGTGGGGGTGCCCAAAGGTGAAAAACTGTTTTTT.

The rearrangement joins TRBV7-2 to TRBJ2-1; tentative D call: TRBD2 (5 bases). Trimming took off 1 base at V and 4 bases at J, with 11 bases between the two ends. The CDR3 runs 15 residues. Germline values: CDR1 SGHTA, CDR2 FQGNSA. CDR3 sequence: CASSLERNRYNEQFF. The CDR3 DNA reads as TGTGCCAGCAGCTTAGAGCGGAATAGATACAATGAGCAGTTCTTC.

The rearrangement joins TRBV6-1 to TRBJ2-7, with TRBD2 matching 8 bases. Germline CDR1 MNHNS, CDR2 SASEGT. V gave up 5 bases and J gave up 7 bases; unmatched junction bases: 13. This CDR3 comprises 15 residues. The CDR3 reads CASSTSGGLVREQYF. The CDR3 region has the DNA TGTGCCAGCAGTACTAGCGGAGGGCTAGTACGGGAGCAGTACTTC.

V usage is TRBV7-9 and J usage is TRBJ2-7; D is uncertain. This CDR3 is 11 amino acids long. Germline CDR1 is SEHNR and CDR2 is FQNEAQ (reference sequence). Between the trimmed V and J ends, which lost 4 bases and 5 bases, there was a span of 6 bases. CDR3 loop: CASSSFDEQYF. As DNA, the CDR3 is TGTGCCAGCAGCTCCTTCGACGAGCAGTACTTC.

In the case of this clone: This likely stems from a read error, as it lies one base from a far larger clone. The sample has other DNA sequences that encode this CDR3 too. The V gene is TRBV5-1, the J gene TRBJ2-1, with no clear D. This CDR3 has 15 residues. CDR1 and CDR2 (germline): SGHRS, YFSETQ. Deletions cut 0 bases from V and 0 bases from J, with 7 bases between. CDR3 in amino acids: CASSLASSSYNEQFF. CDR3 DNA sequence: TGCGCCAGCAGCTTGGCCTCGAGCTCCTACAATGAGCAGTTCTTC.

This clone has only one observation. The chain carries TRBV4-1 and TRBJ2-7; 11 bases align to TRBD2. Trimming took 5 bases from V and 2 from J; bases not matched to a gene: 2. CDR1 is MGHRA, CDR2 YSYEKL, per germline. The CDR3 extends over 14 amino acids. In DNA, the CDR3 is TGCGCCAGCAGCAGGACTAGCGGGCCCTACGAGCAGTACTTC. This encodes CASSRTSGPYEQYF.

CDR3 loop: CASSRGGRGESEAFF. The CDR3, as DNA: TGTGCCAGCAGTCGGGGTGGCCGTGGGGAATCTGAAGCTTTCTTT. The chain carries TRBV25-1 and TRBJ1-1, with D uncertain. The V gene lost 5 bases and the J gene lost 6 bases, with 19 bases spanning the gap. The CDR3 covers 15 residues. Germline values: CDR1 MGHDK, CDR2 SYGVNS.

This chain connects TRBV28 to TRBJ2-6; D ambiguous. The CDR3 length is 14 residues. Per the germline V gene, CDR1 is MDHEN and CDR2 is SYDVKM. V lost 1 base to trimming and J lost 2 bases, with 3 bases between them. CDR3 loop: CASSLSPGANVLTF. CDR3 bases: TGTGCCAGCAGTTTATCCCCTGGGGCCAACGTCCTGACTTTC.

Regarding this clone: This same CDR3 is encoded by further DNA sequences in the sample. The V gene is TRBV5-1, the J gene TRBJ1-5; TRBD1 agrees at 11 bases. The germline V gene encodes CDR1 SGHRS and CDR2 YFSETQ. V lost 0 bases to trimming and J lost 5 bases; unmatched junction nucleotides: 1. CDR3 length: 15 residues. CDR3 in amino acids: CASSLGTGGDQPQHF. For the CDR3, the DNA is TGCGCCAGCAGCTTGGGGACAGGGGGCGATCAGCCCCAGCATTTT.

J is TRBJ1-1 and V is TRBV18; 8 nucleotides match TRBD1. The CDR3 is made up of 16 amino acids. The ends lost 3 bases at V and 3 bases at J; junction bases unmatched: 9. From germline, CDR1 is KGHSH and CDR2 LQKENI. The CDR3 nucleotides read TGTGCCAGCTCACCTTTCTCAGGGGGCAGGCACACTGAAGCTTTCTTT. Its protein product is CASSPFSGGRHTEAFF.

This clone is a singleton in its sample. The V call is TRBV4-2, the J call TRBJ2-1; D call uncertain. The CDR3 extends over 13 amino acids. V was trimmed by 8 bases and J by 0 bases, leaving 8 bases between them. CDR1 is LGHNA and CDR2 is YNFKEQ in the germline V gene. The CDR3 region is CASGSGSYNEQFF. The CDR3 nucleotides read TGTGCCAGCGGCTCCGGCTCCTACAATGAGCAGTTCTTC.

DNA of the CDR3: TGTGCCAGTAGTCTGTTAGCGGGAGCCCTTGAGCAGTTCTTC. Translation: CASSLLAGALEQFF. The chain links TRBV19 to TRBJ2-1; 9 nucleotides match TRBD2. Germline V lookup: CDR1 LNHDA, CDR2 SQIVND (reference sequence). V shed 5 bases and J 9 bases; nucleotides not matched to a gene: 8. This CDR3 comprises 14 residues.

In DNA form, the CDR3 reads TGTGCCAGCAGCTTGGTTTTTACTGGGGCCAACGTCCTGACTTTC. Translating gives CASSLVFTGANVLTF. The rearrangement joins TRBV5-6 to TRBJ2-6; D not certain. Deletions cut 0 bases from V and 2 bases from J, with 6 bases between. The CDR3 extends over 15 amino acids. Germline V gives CDR1 SGHDT, CDR2 YYEEEE. Drawing the rest from reference TRBV5-6 and TRBJ2-6, the complete variable domain is DAGVTQSPTHLIKTRGQQVTLRCSPKSGHDTVSWYQQALGQGPQFIFQYYEEEERQRGNFPDRFSGHQFPNYSSELNVNALLLGDSALYLCASSLVFTGANVLTFGAGSRLTVL.

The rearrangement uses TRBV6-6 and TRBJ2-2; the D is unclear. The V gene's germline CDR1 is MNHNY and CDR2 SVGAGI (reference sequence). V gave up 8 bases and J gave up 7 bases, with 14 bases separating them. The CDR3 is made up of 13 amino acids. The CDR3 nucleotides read TGTGCCAGCTCCTCGAGAGGTGGCGGGGAGCTGTTTTTT. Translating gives CASSSRGGGELFF.

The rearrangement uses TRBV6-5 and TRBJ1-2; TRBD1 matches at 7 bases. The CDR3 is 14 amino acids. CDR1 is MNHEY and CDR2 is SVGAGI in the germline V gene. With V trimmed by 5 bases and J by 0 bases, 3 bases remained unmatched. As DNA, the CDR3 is TGTGCCAGCAGTGCAGGGACAGCTAACTATGGCTACACCTTC. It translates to CASSAGTANYGYTF.

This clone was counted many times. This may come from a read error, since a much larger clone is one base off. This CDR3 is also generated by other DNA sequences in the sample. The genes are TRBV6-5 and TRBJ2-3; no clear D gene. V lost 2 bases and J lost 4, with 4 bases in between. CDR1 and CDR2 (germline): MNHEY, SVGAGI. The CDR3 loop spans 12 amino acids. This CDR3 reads CASSYGPDTQYF. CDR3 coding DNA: TGTGCCAGCAGTTACGGCCCAGATACGCAGTATTTT.

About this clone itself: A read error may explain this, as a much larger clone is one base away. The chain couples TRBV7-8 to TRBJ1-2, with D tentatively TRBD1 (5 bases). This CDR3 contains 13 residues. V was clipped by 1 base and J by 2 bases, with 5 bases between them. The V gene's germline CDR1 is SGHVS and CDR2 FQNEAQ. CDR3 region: CASSLGTNYGYTF. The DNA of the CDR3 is TGTGCCAGCAGCTTAGGGACAAACTATGGCTACACCTTC.

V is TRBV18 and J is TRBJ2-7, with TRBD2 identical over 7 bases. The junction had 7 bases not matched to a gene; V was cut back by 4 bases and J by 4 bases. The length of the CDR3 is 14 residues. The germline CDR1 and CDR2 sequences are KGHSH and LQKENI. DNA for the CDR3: TGTGCCAGCTCACAAGCGGGACTTACATACGAGCAGTACTTC. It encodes CASSQAGLTYEQYF. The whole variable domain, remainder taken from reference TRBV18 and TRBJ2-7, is NAGVMQNPRHLVRRRGQEARLRCSPMKGHSHVYWYRQLPEEGLKFMVYLQKENIIDESGMPKERFSAEFPKEGPSILRIQQVVRGDSAAYFCASSQAGLTYEQYFGPGTRLTVT.

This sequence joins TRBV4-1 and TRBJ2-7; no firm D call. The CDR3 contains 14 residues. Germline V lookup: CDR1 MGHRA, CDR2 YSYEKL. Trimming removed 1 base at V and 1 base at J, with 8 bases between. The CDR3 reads CASSQVTRSYEQYF. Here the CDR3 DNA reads TGCGCCAGCAGCCAAGTAACCAGGTCCTACGAGCAGTACTTC.

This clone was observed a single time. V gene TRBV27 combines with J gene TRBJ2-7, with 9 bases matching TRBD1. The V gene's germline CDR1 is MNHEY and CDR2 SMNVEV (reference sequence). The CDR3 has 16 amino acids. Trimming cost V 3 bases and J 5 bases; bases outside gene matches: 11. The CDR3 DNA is TGTGCCAGCAGTTTCCGCTACAGGGGGCTCGGGGACGAGCAGTACTTC. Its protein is CASSFRYRGLGDEQYF.

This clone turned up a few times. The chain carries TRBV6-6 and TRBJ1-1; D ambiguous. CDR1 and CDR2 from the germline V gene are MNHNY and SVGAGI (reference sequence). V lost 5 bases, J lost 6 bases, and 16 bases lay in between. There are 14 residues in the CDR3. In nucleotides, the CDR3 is TGTGCCAGCAGTCCGCATTGGGGAGAGCCTGAAGCTTTCTTT. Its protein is CASSPHWGEPEAFF.

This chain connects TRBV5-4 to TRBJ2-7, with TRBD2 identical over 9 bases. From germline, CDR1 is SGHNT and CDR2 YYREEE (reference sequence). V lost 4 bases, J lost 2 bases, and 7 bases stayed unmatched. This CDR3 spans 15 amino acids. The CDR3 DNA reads TGTGCCAGCAGCCCCCCCTCTAGCGGGACCTACGAGCAGTACTTC. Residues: CASSPPSSGTYEQYF.

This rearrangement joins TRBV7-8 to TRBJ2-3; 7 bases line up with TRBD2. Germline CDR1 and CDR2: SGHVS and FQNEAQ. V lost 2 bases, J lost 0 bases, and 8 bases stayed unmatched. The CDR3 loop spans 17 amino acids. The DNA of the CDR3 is TGTGCCAGCAGCTTAAAATATGGCGGGAGAAGCACAGATACGCAGTATTTT. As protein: CASSLKYGGRSTDTQYF.